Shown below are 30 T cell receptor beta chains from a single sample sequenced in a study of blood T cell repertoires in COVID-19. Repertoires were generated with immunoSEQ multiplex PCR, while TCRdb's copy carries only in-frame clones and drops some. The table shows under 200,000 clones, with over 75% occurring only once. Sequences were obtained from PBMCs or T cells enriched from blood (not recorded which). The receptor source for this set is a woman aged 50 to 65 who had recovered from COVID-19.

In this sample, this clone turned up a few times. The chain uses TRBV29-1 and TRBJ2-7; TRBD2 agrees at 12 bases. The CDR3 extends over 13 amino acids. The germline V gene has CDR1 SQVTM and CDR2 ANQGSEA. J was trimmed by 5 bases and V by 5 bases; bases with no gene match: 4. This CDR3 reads CSVKTSGGNEQYF. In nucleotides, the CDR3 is TGCAGCGTTAAGACTAGCGGGGGAAACGAGCAGTACTTC.

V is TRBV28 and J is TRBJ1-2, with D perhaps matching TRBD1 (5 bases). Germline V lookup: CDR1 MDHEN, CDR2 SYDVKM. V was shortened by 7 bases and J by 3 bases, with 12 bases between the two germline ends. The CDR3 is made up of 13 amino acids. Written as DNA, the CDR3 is TGTGCCAGCAACCCGGGGGACTACTATGGCTACACCTTC. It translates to CASNPGDYYGYTF.

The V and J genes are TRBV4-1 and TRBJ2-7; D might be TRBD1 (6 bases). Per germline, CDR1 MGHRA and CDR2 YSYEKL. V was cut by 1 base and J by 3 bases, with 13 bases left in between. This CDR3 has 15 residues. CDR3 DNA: TGCGCCAGCAGCCAAGTCACAGGGTACTACTACGAGCAGTACTTC. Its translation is CASSQVTGYYYEQYF.

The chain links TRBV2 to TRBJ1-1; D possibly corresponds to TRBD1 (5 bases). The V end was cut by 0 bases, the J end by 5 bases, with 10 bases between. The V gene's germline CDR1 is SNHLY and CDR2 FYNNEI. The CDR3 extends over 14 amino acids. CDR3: CASSEAGGDTEAFF. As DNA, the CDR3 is TGTGCCAGCAGTGAAGCGGGGGGGGATACTGAAGCTTTCTTT.

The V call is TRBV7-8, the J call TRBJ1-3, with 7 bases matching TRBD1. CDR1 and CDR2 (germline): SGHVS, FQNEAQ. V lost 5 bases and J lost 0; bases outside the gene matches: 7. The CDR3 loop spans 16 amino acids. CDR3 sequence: CASSRGGGFSGNTIYF. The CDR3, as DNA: TGTGCCAGCAGCCGAGGGGGCGGCTTCTCTGGAAACACCATATATTTT.

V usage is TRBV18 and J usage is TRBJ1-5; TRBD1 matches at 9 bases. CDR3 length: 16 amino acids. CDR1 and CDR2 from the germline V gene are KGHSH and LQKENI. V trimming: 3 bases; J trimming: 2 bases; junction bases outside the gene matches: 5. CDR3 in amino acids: CASSPGTGRGNQPQHF. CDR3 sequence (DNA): TGTGCCAGCTCACCGGGGACAGGGAGGGGCAATCAGCCCCAGCATTTT.

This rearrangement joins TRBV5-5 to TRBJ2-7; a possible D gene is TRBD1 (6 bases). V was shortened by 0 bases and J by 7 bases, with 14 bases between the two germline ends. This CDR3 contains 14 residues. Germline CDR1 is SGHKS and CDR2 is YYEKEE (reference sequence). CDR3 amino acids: CASSLESYREEQYF. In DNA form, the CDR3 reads TGTGCCAGCAGCTTGGAATCCTACAGGGAAGAGCAGTACTTC.

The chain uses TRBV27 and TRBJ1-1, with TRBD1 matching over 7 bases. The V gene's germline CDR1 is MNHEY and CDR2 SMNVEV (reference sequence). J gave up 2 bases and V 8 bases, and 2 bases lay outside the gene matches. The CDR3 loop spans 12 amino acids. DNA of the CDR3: TGTGCCAGCGGGACAGTTAACACTGAAGCTTTCTTT. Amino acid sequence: CASGTVNTEAFF.

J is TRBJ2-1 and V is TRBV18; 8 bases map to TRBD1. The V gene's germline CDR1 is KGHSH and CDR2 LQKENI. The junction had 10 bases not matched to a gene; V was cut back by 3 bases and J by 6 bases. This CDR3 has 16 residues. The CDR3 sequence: CASSPPGTGGSNEQFF. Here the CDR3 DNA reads TGTGCCAGCTCACCGCCCGGGACAGGTGGGTCCAATGAGCAGTTCTTC.

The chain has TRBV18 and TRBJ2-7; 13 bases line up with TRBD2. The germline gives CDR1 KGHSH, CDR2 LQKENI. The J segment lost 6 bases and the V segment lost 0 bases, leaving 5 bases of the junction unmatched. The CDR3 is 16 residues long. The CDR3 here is CASSPPELAGGGEQYF. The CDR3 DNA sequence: TGTGCCAGCTCACCACCGGAACTAGCGGGAGGGGGCGAGCAGTACTTC.

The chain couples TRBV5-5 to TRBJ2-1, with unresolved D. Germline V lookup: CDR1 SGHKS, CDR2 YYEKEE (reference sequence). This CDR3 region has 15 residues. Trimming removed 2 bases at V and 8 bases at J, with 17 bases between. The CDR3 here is CASSLSVFLVDEQFF. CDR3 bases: TGTGCCAGCAGCTTATCAGTATTTCTAGTCGATGAGCAGTTCTTC.

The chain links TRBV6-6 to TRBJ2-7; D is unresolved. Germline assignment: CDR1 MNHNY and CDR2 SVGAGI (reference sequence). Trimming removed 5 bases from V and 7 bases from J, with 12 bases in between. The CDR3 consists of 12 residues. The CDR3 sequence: CASSVDLPEQYF. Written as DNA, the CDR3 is TGTGCCAGCAGTGTAGACTTGCCAGAGCAGTACTTC.

The CDR3 is CAGRDGTNRGNTIYF. The CDR3 coding sequence is TGTGCCGGGAGGGACGGAACTAATAGGGGAAACACCATATATTTT. The chain recombines TRBV6-5 with TRBJ1-3; D is possibly TRBD1 (5 bases). With 11 bases removed from V and 4 bases from J, the gap between germline ends came to 21 bases. The CDR3 runs 15 residues. Per germline, CDR1 MNHEY and CDR2 SVGAGI.

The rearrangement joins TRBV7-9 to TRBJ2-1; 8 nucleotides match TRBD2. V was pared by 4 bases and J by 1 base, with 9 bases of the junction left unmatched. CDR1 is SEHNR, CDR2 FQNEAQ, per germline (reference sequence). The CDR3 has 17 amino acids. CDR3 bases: TGTGCCAGCAGCTCCCGAGGGGCGGGAGGATCCTACAATGAGCAGTTCTTC. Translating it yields CASSSRGAGGSYNEQFF.

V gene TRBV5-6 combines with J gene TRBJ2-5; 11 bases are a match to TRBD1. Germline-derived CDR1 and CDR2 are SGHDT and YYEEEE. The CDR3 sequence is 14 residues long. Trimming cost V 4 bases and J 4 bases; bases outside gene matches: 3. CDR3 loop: CASSRTGGIETQYF. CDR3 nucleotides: TGTGCCAGCAGCCGGACAGGGGGCATAGAGACCCAGTACTTC.

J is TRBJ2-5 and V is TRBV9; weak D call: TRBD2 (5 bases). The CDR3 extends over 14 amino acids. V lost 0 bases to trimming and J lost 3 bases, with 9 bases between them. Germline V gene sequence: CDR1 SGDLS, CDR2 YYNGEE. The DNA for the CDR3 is TGTGCCAGCAGCGTAGGGCTAGCAGAAGAGACCCAGTACTTC. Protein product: CASSVGLAEETQYF.

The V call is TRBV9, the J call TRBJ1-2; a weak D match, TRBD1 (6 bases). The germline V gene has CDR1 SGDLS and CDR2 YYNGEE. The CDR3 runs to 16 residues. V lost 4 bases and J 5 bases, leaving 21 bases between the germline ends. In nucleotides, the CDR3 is TGTGCCAGCAGCCCCAGGACAGAAACGCTACTTTATGGCTACACCTTC. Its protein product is CASSPRTETLLYGYTF.

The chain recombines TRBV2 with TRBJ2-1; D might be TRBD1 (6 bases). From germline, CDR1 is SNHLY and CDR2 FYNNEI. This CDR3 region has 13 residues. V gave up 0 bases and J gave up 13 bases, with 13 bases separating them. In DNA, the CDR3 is TGTGCCAGCAGTGAAGCTATGGGGGCGAAACAGTTCTTC. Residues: CASSEAMGAKQFF.

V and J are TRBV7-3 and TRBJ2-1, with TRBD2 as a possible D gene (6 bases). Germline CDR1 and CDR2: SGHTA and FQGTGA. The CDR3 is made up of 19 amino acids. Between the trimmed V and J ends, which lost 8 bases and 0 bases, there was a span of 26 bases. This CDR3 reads CASFRDRDSHPDSYNEQFF. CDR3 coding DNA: TGTGCCAGCTTCCGCGATAGGGACTCACATCCGGACTCCTACAATGAGCAGTTCTTC.

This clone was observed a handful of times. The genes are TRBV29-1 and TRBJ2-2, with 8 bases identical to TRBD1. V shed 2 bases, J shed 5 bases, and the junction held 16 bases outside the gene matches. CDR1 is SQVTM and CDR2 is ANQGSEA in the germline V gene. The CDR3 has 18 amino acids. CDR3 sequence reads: CSVELVLGQGAYTGELFF. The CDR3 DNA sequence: TGCAGCGTTGAATTGGTTTTGGGTCAGGGGGCTTATACCGGGGAGCTGTTTTTT.

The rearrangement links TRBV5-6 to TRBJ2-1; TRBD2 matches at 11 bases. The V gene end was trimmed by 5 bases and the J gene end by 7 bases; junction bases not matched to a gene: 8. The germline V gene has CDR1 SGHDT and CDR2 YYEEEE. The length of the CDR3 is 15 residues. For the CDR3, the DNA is TGTGCCAGCAGTCAGATAGCGGGAGGGCCTAATGAGCAGTTCTTC. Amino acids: CASSQIAGGPNEQFF.

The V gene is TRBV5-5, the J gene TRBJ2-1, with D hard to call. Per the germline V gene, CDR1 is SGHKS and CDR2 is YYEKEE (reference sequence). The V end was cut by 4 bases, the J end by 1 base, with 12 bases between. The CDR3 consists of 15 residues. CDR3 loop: CASSARLSSYNEQFF. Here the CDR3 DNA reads TGTGCCAGCAGCGCGAGACTGTCATCCTACAATGAGCAGTTCTTC.

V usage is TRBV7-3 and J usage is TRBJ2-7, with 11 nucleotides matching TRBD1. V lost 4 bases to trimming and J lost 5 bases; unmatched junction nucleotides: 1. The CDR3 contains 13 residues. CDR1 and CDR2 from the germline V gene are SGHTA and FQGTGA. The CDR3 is CASSWTGGNEQYF. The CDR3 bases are TGTGCCAGCAGCTGGACAGGGGGCAACGAGCAGTACTTC.

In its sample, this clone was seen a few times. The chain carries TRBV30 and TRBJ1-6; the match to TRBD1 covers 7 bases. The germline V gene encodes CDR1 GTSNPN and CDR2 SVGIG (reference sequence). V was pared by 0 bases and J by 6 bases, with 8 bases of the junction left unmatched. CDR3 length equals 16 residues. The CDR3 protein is CAWSVGGGTANSPLHF. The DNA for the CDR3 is TGTGCCTGGAGTGTAGGAGGTGGGACAGCTAATTCACCCCTCCACTTT.

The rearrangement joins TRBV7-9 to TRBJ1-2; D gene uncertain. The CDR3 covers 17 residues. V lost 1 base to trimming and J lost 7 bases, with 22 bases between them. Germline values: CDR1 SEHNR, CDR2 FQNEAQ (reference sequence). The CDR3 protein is CASSLDRTASPGRGYTF. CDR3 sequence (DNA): TGTGCCAGCAGCTTAGATCGTACCGCCTCACCAGGTCGTGGCTACACCTTC.

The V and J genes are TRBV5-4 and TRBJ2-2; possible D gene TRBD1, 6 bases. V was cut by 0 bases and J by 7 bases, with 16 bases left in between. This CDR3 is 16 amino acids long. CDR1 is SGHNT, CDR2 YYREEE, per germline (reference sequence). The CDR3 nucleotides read TGTGCCAGCAGCTTGGTTGGGGGCGCGGGTTTCGGGGAGCTGTTTTTT. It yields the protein CASSLVGGAGFGELFF.

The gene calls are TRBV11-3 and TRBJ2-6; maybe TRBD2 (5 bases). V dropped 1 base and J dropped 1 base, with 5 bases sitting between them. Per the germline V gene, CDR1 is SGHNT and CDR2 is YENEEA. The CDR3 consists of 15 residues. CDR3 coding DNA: TGTGCCAGCAGCTTAGGAGGGTCTGGGGCCAACGTCCTGACTTTC. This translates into CASSLGGSGANVLTF.

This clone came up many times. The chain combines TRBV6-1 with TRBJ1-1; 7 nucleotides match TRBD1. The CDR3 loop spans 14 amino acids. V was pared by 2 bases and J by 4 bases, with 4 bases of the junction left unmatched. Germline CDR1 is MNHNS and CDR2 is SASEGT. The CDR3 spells CASSETGESTEAFF. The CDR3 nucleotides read TGTGCCAGCAGTGAAACAGGGGAGAGCACTGAAGCTTTCTTT.

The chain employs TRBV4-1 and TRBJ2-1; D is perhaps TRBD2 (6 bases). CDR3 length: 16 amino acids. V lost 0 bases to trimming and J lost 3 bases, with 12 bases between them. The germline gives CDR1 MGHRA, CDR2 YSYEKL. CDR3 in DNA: TGCGCCAGCAGCCAAGATCCTAAGCGGGTCTACAATGAGCAGTTCTTC. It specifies CASSQDPKRVYNEQFF.

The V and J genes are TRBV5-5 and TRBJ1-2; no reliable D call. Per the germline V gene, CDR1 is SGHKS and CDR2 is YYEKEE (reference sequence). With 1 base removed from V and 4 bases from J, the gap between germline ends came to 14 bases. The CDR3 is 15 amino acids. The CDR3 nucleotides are TGTGCCAGCAGCTTGAATCGGGGAATGGGCTATGGCTACACCTTC. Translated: CASSLNRGMGYGYTF.